This entry is about one T cell receptor beta chain. This sample was included in a study of T cells in Graves' hyperthyroidism and ophthalmopathy. Researchers amplified the TCR beta CDR3 regions from RNA transcripts. First-round RT-PCR targeting the TCR CDR3 was performed with the HTBI primer set. TCRdb redid the calling of the multiplex PCR reads with MiXCR, one entry per CDR3 protein. Here the sample spans about half a million distinct CDR3 sequences, around a fifth being singletons. V shed 0 bases and J shed 0 bases, with 10 bases lying between them. In germline, CDR1 is KGHSH, CDR2 LQKENI. The CDR3 has 16 residues.

The rearrangement joins TRBV18 to TRBJ2-3; D remains ambiguous. Material for sequencing was blood. This TCR was recovered from a woman aged 70-85 years with Graves' ophthalmopathy. CDR3 loop: CASSPPQATSTDTQYF. The CDR3 DNA reads as TGTGCCAGCTCACCACCGCAGGCCACTAGCACAGATACGCAGTATTTT.